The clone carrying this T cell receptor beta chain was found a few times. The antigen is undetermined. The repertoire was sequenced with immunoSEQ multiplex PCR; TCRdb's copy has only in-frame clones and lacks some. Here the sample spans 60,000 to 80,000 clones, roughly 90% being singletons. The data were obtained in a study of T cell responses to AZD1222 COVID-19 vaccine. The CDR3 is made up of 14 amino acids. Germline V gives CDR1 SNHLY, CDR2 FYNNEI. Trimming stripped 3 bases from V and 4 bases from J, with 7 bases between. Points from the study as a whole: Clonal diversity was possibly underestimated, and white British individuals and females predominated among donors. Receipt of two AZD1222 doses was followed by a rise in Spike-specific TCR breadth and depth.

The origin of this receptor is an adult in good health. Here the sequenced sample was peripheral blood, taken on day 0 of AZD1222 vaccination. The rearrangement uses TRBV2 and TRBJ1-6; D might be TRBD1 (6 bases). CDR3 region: CASSEQGYNSPLHF. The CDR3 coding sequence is TGTGCCAGCAGTGAGCAGGGGTATAATTCACCCCTCCACTTT.